These T cell receptor beta chains were read from a single sample in a study of metastatic and nonmetastatic thyroid tumors. TCRdb re-called clones from the PCR reads using MiXCR. Of 50,000 to 70,000 clones in the sample, about 3.8% are singletons; the top ten hold around 20%. The sequenced sample consisted of blood. These receptors all stem from a female donor with papillary thyroid cancer or a benign thyroid nodule (not recorded which). Some clones in this sample may be carry-over from other donors' samples. CDR3s include the opening cysteine and the closing phenylalanine or tryptophan. Fields, in order: V gene, D gene, J gene, clone size, CDR3 DNA, CDR3 protein. The D gene is left open where the match is weak. Rows give clone size only sometimes, using once, few, many, or a class for an expanded clone.

TRBV6-1	NA	TRBJ2-5	few	TGTGCCAGCAGTGAAGTCGAGGGGTTTGGGGAGACCCAGTACTTC	CASSEVEGFGETQYF
TRBV7-6	TRBD2	TRBJ2-1	few	TGTGCCAGCAGCTTAGGGCAGGGGATGATAGCGGGAGTTAGTGAGCAGTTCTTC	CASSLGQGMIAGVSEQFF
TRBV9	NA	TRBJ1-2	many	TGTGCCAGCAGCGTCGGAGGAGAGTATGGCTACACCTTC	CASSVGGEYGYTF
TRBV12-3/TRBV12-4	TRBD2	TRBJ2-7	few	TGTGCCAGCACTCTAGGGGCGGGAGAAGGATCGGGCGAGCAGTACTTC	CASTLGAGEGSGEQYF
TRBV2	TRBD1	TRBJ1-6	few	TGTGCCAGCAGTGAAGGGGGACAGATTAATTCACCCCTCCACTTT	CASSEGGQINSPLHF
TRBV7-3	NA	TRBJ2-2	NA	TGTGCCAGCACCCCATCGCCACAGTGGTTCGGGGAGCTGCTTTTT	CASTPSPQWFGELLF
TRBV2	NA	TRBJ1-1	NA	TGTGCCAGCAGTGGAGCGTCACCTTACATGAACACTGAAGCTTTCTTT	CASSGASPYMNTEAFF
TRBV7-8	NA	TRBJ1-5	many	TGTGCCAGCAGCTTAGAAAGGGGCAGGGGCAATCAGCCCCAGCATTTT	CASSLERGRGNQPQHF
TRBV10-2	NA	TRBJ2-3	many	TGCGCCAGCAGTGACCAGGGTTATTCAGATACGCAGTATTTT	CASSDQGYSDTQYF
TRBV6-1	TRBD2	TRBJ2-3	NA	TGTGCCAGCAGTGACCCGGGGCTAGCGGGAGGGGGAGTAGATACGCAGTATTTT	CASSDPGLAGGGVDTQYF
TRBV6-2/TRBV6-3	TRBD1	TRBJ1-2	NA	TGTGCCAACAGTTTATACAGGGGCCCTAACCCAACGAATGGCTGCACCTTC	CANSLYRGPNPTNGCTF
TRBV24-1	NA	TRBJ2-1	few	TGTTCCACCCTCAGCTCCGGGTGGCCCAATGAGCAGTTCTTC	CSTLSSGWPNEQFF
TRBV20-1	NA	TRBJ2-1	few	TGCAGTGCTAGCGGGAGATTTGCTTACAATGAGCAGTTCTTC	CSASGRFAYNEQFF
TRBV7-3	NA	TRBJ2-2	many	TGTGCCAGCAGCCCCGATTTGACCGGGGAGCTGTTTTTT	CASSPDLTGELFF
TRBV6-1	NA	TRBJ1-1	many	TGTGCCAGCAGTCCCTCCGAAAACACTGAAGCTTTCTTT	CASSPSENTEAFF
TRBV11-3	TRBD2	TRBJ2-3	many	TGTGCCAGCAGCCCAGCGGGAGGGGCAGATACGCAGTATTTT	CASSPAGGADTQYF
TRBV28	TRBD1	TRBJ1-3	few	TGTGCCAGCACGGGACAGGGGAGCTCTGGAAACACCATATATTTT	CASTGQGSSGNTIYF
TRBV30	NA	TRBJ1-1	many	TGTGCCTGGAGATGGAAGGGGCCTGCCGCTGAAGCTTTCTTT	CAWRWKGPAAEAFF
TRBV30	NA	TRBJ2-4	many	TGTGCCTGGAGTGTGGTAGGGACGGCCAAAAACATTCAGTACTTC	CAWSVVGTAKNIQYF
TRBV20-1	TRBD1	TRBJ1-6	many	TGCAGCGGCGGGGACAGAAATTCACCCCTCCACTTT	CSGGDRNSPLHF
TRBV6-1	TRBD2	TRBJ2-1	NA	TGTGCCAGCATGCCACGTTCTAGCGGACCAAACTCCTACAATGAGCGGTTCTTC	CASMPRSSGPNSYNERFF
TRBV11-3	NA	TRBJ2-3	many	TGTGCCAGCAGCTCCCCGGACAGTTCTTACACAGATACGCAGTATTTT	CASSSPDSSYTDTQYF
TRBV28	NA	TRBJ2-7	NA	TGTGCCAGCAGTTTTAACCGCGTCAAATCCTACGAGCAGTACTTC	CASSFNRVKSYEQYF
TRBV7-9	TRBD2	TRBJ2-7	many	TGTGCCAGCAGCCCCAGGACTAGCGGGCGCGAGCAGTACTTC	CASSPRTSGREQYF
TRBV13	NA	TRBJ2-1	many	TGTGCCAGCAGCTTAAATACAGGGACCGTTCAACTCTACAATGAGCAGTTCTTC	CASSLNTGTVQLYNEQFF
TRBV6-1	TRBD1	TRBJ1-5	few	TGTGCCAGCAGTGAGGGACAGATGGGCAATCAGCCACAGCACTTT	CASSEGQMGNQPQHF